The rows below give T cell receptor beta chains drawn from one sample of a study of beta chain features in type 1 diabetes. TCRdb's table, derived via immunoSEQ multiplex PCR, lists solely in-frame clones and lacks some. The data hold some 160,000 clones, with approximately 10% observed a single time. The sample consisted of central memory CD4+ T cells from blood. These TCRs come from a woman in her twenties or thirties with type 1 diabetes. CDR3s include the opening cysteine and the closing phenylalanine or tryptophan. Fields, in order: clone size, D gene, J gene, V gene, CDR3 protein, CDR3 DNA. D genes are given only for firm matches. The size entry is marked missing in some rows and otherwise reads once, few, many or a size class.

clone size: few
D gene: TRBD1
J gene: TRBJ1-1
V gene: TRBV6-1
CDR3 protein: CASSEGQGLHTEAFF
CDR3 DNA: TGTGCCAGCAGTGAAGGACAGGGATTACACACTGAAGCTTTCTTT

clone size: few
D gene: TRBD1
J gene: TRBJ1-2
V gene: TRBV28
CDR3 protein: CASRTGGAGYGYTF
CDR3 DNA: TGTGCCAGCAGGACAGGGGGCGCTGGCTATGGCTACACCTTC

clone size: .
D gene: .
J gene: TRBJ1-4
V gene: TRBV27
CDR3 protein: CASSSGRGKLFF
CDR3 DNA: TGTGCCAGCAGTTCCGGACGGGGAAAACTGTTTTTT

clone size: few
D gene: TRBD2
J gene: TRBJ2-4
V gene: TRBV7-9
CDR3 protein: CASSLEGGSRNIQYF
CDR3 DNA: TGTGCCAGCAGCTTAGAGGGCGGGAGCCGGAACATTCAGTACTTC

clone size: .
D gene: .
J gene: TRBJ2-5
V gene: TRBV7-9
CDR3 protein: CASSYSSGQETQYF
CDR3 DNA: TGTGCCAGCAGCTATTCGTCGGGCCAAGAGACCCAGTACTTC

clone size: few
D gene: .
J gene: TRBJ2-1
V gene: TRBV10-3
CDR3 protein: CAIRAGRDGDEQFF
CDR3 DNA: TGTGCCATCAGGGCAGGGCGGGATGGCGATGAGCAGTTCTTC

clone size: many
D gene: .
J gene: TRBJ2-4
V gene: TRBV6-5
CDR3 protein: CASSYGLNEGIQYF
CDR3 DNA: TGTGCCAGCAGTTACGGACTAAACGAGGGCATTCAGTACTTC

clone size: .
D gene: .
J gene: TRBJ1-1
V gene: TRBV18
CDR3 protein: CASSPRGEATEAFF
CDR3 DNA: TGTGCCAGCTCACCCCGAGGGGAGGCCACTGAAGCTTTCTTT

clone size: .
D gene: .
J gene: TRBJ2-3
V gene: TRBV6-5
CDR3 protein: CASSYGPGGTDTQYF
CDR3 DNA: TGTGCCAGCAGTTACGGTCCGGGAGGCACAGATACGCAGTATTTT

clone size: few
D gene: .
J gene: TRBJ1-1
V gene: TRBV28
CDR3 protein: CASSLGQKGTEAFF
CDR3 DNA: TGTGCCAGCAGTCTCGGACAGAAAGGCACTGAAGCTTTCTTT

clone size: few
D gene: TRBD2
J gene: TRBJ2-7
V gene: TRBV7-2
CDR3 protein: CASSFGLAGDYEQYF
CDR3 DNA: TGTGCCAGCAGCTTTGGACTAGCGGGAGACTACGAGCAGTACTTC

clone size: few
D gene: .
J gene: TRBJ2-1
V gene: TRBV7-9
CDR3 protein: CASSLGGTPGNEQFF
CDR3 DNA: TGTGCCAGCAGCTTAGGCGGGACCCCGGGCAATGAGCAGTTCTTC

clone size: few
D gene: TRBD2
J gene: TRBJ2-3
V gene: TRBV2
CDR3 protein: CASMLREVTDTQYF
CDR3 DNA: TGTGCCAGCATGTTGCGGGAGGTCACAGATACGCAGTATTTT

clone size: .
D gene: TRBD2
J gene: TRBJ2-5
V gene: TRBV9
CDR3 protein: CASSLQGLAGGGQETQYF
CDR3 DNA: TGTGCCAGCAGCCTCCAAGGACTAGCGGGGGGGGGCCAAGAGACCCAGTACTTC

clone size: .
D gene: TRBD1
J gene: TRBJ1-5
V gene: TRBV18
CDR3 protein: CASSGSTGEDQPQHF
CDR3 DNA: TGTGCCAGCTCAGGATCGACAGGGGAGGACCAGCCCCAGCATTTT

clone size: .
D gene: .
J gene: TRBJ2-3
V gene: TRBV28
CDR3 protein: CASSFITDTQYF
CDR3 DNA: TGTGCCAGCAGTTTCATCACAGATACGCAGTATTTT

clone size: .
D gene: .
J gene: TRBJ2-7
V gene: TRBV30
CDR3 protein: CAWRRGGTEQYF
CDR3 DNA: TGTGCCTGGAGGAGGGGGGGGACGGAGCAGTACTTC

clone size: .
D gene: .
J gene: TRBJ1-2
V gene: TRBV27
CDR3 protein: CASSTGTGEAGYTF
CDR3 DNA: TGTGCCAGCAGTACTGGGACGGGGGAGGCTGGCTACACCTTC

clone size: .
D gene: .
J gene: TRBJ2-3
V gene: TRBV4-2
CDR3 protein: CASSQGLSGAAGSTDTQYF
CDR3 DNA: TGTGCCAGCAGCCAAGGCCTTTCAGGCGCAGCCGGATCAACAGATACGCAGTATTTT

clone size: .
D gene: .
J gene: TRBJ1-1
V gene: TRBV28
CDR3 protein: CASSRGGTEAFF
CDR3 DNA: TGTGCCAGCAGCCGGGGGGGCACTGAAGCTTTCTTT

clone size: .
D gene: .
J gene: TRBJ1-5
V gene: TRBV7-8
CDR3 protein: CASSFSQRDQPQHF
CDR3 DNA: TGTGCCAGCAGCTTTAGCCAGAGAGACCAGCCCCAGCATTTT

clone size: .
D gene: TRBD2
J gene: TRBJ2-1
V gene: TRBV10-3
CDR3 protein: CAISGTSGKQSEQFF
CDR3 DNA: TGTGCCATCAGTGGGACTAGCGGGAAACAGTCTGAGCAGTTCTTC

clone size: many
D gene: .
J gene: TRBJ2-7
V gene: TRBV18
CDR3 protein: CASSPRREQYF
CDR3 DNA: TGTGCCAGCTCACCAAGGAGGGAGCAGTACTTC

clone size: few
D gene: TRBD1
J gene: TRBJ2-1
V gene: TRBV11-3
CDR3 protein: CASSIKTGQQFF
CDR3 DNA: TGTGCCAGCAGCATCAAGACAGGGCAGCAGTTCTTC

clone size: .
D gene: .
J gene: TRBJ2-7
V gene: TRBV4-1
CDR3 protein: CASSQFSGEAKSSYEQYF
CDR3 DNA: TGCGCCAGCAGCCAATTTAGCGGAGAGGCTAAGAGCTCCTACGAGCAGTACTTC

clone size: few
D gene: TRBD1
J gene: TRBJ1-1
V gene: TRBV2
CDR3 protein: CASNSNRGYTEAFF
CDR3 DNA: TGTGCCAGCAATAGTAACAGGGGCTACACTGAAGCTTTCTTT

clone size: .
D gene: TRBD2
J gene: TRBJ2-7
V gene: TRBV19
CDR3 protein: CASRAKTSGASYEQYF
CDR3 DNA: TGTGCCAGTAGGGCCAAGACTAGCGGAGCCTCCTACGAGCAGTACTTC

clone size: few
D gene: .
J gene: TRBJ1-1
V gene: TRBV5-1
CDR3 protein: CASSLGRQAGTEAFF
CDR3 DNA: TGCGCCAGCAGCTTGGGGAGGCAGGCGGGCACTGAAGCTTTCTTT

clone size: .
D gene: .
J gene: TRBJ1-2
V gene: TRBV7-2
CDR3 protein: CASSPYLNYGYTF
CDR3 DNA: TGTGCCAGCAGCCCGTATTTGAACTATGGCTACACCTTC

clone size: few
D gene: .
J gene: TRBJ2-7
V gene: TRBV30
CDR3 protein: CAWSSSFGGRSYEQYF
CDR3 DNA: TGTGCCTGGAGTTCGAGCTTCGGGGGAAGAAGCTACGAGCAGTACTTC

clone size: few
D gene: .
J gene: TRBJ1-3
V gene: TRBV7-8
CDR3 protein: CASSVQFSGNTIYF
CDR3 DNA: TGTGCCAGCAGCGTCCAGTTCTCTGGAAACACCATATATTTT

clone size: few
D gene: TRBD2
J gene: TRBJ2-5
V gene: TRBV13
CDR3 protein: CASSLGLAGRGAQYF
CDR3 DNA: TGTGCCAGCAGCCTAGGACTAGCTGGCCGGGGGGCCCAGTACTTC

clone size: .
D gene: TRBD2
J gene: TRBJ2-5
V gene: TRBV5-1
CDR3 protein: CASSSLTSGGQETQYF
CDR3 DNA: TGCGCCAGCAGCTCCCTGACTAGCGGGGGACAAGAGACCCAGTACTTC

clone size: .
D gene: .
J gene: TRBJ2-1
V gene: TRBV4-1
CDR3 protein: CASSHRGRVLGQFF
CDR3 DNA: TGCGCCAGCAGCCATAGAGGGAGAGTGCTGGGGCAGTTCTTC

clone size: .
D gene: TRBD2
J gene: TRBJ2-7
V gene: TRBV11-2
CDR3 protein: CASSPRTSDYEQYF
CDR3 DNA: TGTGCCAGCAGCCCGCGGACTAGCGACTACGAGCAGTACTTC

clone size: .
D gene: TRBD1
J gene: TRBJ2-7
V gene: TRBV9
CDR3 protein: CASSSGQGGGSYEQYF
CDR3 DNA: TGTGCCAGCAGCTCGGGACAGGGAGGCGGCTCCTACGAGCAGTACTTC

clone size: .
D gene: .
J gene: TRBJ1-2
V gene: TRBV9
CDR3 protein: CASSVGPQGLGYTF
CDR3 DNA: TGTGCCAGCAGCGTAGGCCCCCAGGGGCTCGGCTACACCTTC

clone size: .
D gene: .
J gene: TRBJ2-3
V gene: TRBV2
CDR3 protein: CASLAEIDTQYF
CDR3 DNA: TGTGCCAGCTTAGCGGAGATTGATACGCAGTATTTT

clone size: .
D gene: .
J gene: TRBJ2-2
V gene: TRBV7-8
CDR3 protein: CASSTDGNTGELFF
CDR3 DNA: TGTGCCAGCAGCACAGACGGGAACACCGGGGAGCTGTTTTTT

clone size: .
D gene: TRBD1
J gene: TRBJ2-3
V gene: TRBV5-1
CDR3 protein: CASSSQGAGTDTQYF
CDR3 DNA: TGCGCCAGCAGCTCCCAGGGGGCTGGCACAGATACGCAGTATTTT

clone size: .
D gene: TRBD2
J gene: TRBJ2-5
V gene: TRBV5-1
CDR3 protein: CASSFTGLAGAQETQYF
CDR3 DNA: TGCGCCAGCAGCTTTACGGGACTAGCGGGAGCCCAAGAGACCCAGTACTTC

clone size: .
D gene: TRBD1
J gene: TRBJ1-2
V gene: TRBV29-1
CDR3 protein: CSDADRAGYGYTF
CDR3 DNA: TGCAGCGACGCCGACAGGGCGGGCTATGGCTACACCTTC

clone size: .
D gene: .
J gene: TRBJ2-5
V gene: TRBV21-1
CDR3 protein: CASSKDVTDRGPKETQYF
CDR3 DNA: TGTGCCAGCAGCAAGGATGTAACAGACAGGGGGCCAAAAGAGACCCAGTACTTC

clone size: .
D gene: .
J gene: TRBJ1-2
V gene: TRBV18
CDR3 protein: CASSPPRAGYTF
CDR3 DNA: TGTGCCAGCTCACCACCGAGGGCTGGCTACACCTTC

clone size: few
D gene: TRBD2
J gene: TRBJ2-7
V gene: TRBV7-8
CDR3 protein: CASSPHGSGSYEQYF
CDR3 DNA: TGTGCCAGCAGCCCCCATGGTAGCGGGAGCTACGAGCAGTACTTC

clone size: few
D gene: TRBD1
J gene: TRBJ1-1
V gene: TRBV5-1
CDR3 protein: CASSFLQGPTEAFF
CDR3 DNA: TGCGCCAGCAGCTTTTTACAGGGGCCCACTGAAGCTTTCTTT

clone size: .
D gene: TRBD1
J gene: TRBJ2-7
V gene: TRBV5-1
CDR3 protein: CASSQQGQAGYEQYF
CDR3 DNA: TGCGCCAGCAGCCAACAGGGACAGGCGGGCTACGAGCAGTACTTC